This TCR beta chain was observed in a study of cytomegalovirus exposure and HLA in healthy donors. Study-level background: Earlier results showed roughly 110 million unique TCR beta sequences derived from approximately 180 million T cells. Unique TCRs from HLA-typed donors, about 85 million of them, were held in an early data release.

Turning to this clone: Its antigen is unknown.

CDR1 and CDR2 from the germline V gene are DFQATT and SNEGSKA (reference sequence). Between the trimmed V and J ends, which lost 0 bases and 6 bases, there was a span of 3 bases. This CDR3 has 10 amino acids. Findings of the study overall: Later genetic work tied a missense DCLRE1C variant to beta-chain V and J trimming. Highest at DRB1 and lowest at HLA-C, TCR association rates differed among HLA loci in a later analysis.

The PCR employed 60 Vbeta primers together with 13 Jbeta primers. Here immunoSEQ multiplex PCR was the method, and the copy in TCRdb shows in-frame clones only, minus some. The listing contains about 110,000 clones. What was sequenced was PBMCs. The rearrangement uses TRBV20-1 and TRBJ2-7; no reliable D call. The TCR sequence derives from a man aged 35 to 55 in good health and CMV-seropositive. The CDR3 is CSARELEQYF. The CDR3 coding sequence is TGCAGTGCTAGAGAACTCGAGCAGTACTTC.